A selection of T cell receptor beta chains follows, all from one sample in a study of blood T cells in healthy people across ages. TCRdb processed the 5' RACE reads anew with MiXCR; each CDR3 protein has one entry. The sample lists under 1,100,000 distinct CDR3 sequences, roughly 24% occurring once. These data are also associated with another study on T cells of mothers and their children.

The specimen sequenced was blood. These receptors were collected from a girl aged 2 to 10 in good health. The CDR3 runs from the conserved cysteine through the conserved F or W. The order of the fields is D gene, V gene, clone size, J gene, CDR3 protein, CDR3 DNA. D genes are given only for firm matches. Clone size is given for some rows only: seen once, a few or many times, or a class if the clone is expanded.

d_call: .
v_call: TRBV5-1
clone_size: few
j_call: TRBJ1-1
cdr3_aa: CASSPRVFRNTEAFF
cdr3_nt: TGCGCCAGCAGCCCCCGGGTCTTTCGGAACACTGAAGCTTTCTTT

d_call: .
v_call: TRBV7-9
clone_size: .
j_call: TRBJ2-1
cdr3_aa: CASSPGLTYEQLF
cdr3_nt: TGTGCCAGCAGCCCGGGACTTACGTATGAGCAGCTCTTC

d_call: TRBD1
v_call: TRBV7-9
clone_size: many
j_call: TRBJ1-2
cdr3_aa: CASSLWDSYGYTF
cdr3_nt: TGTGCCAGCAGCTTATGGGACAGCTATGGCTACACCTTC

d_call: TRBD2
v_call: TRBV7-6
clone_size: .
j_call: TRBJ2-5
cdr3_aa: CASSLGVAGGGETQYF
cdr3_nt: TGTGCCAGCAGCCTTGGGGTAGCGGGGGGTGGAGAGACCCAGTACTTC

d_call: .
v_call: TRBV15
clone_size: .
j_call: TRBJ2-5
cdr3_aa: CATSGDSSETQYF
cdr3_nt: TGTGCCACCAGCGGAGACAGCTCAGAGACCCAGTACTTC

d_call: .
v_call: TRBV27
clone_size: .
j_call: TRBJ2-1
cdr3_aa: CASGLGVGVEQFF
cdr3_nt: TGTGCCAGCGGTCTTGGCGTAGGGGTTGAGCAGTTCTTC

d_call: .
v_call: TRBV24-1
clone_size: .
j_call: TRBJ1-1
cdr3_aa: CATSDTGLKTEAFF
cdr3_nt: TGTGCCACCAGTGATACAGGGTTAAAGACTGAAGCTTTCTTT

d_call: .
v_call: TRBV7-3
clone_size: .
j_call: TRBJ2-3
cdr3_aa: CASSLIGGGVGTDTQYF
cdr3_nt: TGTGCCAGCAGCTTAATCGGGGGTGGGGTTGGCACAGATACGCAGTATTTT

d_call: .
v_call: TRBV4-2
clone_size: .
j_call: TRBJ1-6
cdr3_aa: CASSLDSPNSPLHF
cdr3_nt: TGTGCCAGCAGCCTGGACAGCCCTAATTCACCCCTCCACTTT

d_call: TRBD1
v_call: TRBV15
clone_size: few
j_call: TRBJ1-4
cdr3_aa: CATTTGVGEKLFF
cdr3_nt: TGTGCCACGACGACAGGGGTAGGAGAAAAACTGTTTTTT

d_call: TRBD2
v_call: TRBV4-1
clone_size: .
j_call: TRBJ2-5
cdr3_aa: CASSIIWTSSKETQYF
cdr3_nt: TGCGCCAGCAGCATCATCTGGACTAGTTCCAAAGAGACCCAGTACTTC

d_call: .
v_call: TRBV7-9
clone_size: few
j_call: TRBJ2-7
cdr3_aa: CASLPPGIEEDKSSYEQYF
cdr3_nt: TGTGCCAGCTTACCCCCCGGGATAGAAGAGGATAAAAGCTCCTACGAGCAGTACTTC

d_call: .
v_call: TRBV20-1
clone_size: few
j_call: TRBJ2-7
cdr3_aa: CSARDVRRDYEQYF
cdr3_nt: TGCAGTGCTAGAGATGTTAGGAGGGACTACGAGCAGTACTTC

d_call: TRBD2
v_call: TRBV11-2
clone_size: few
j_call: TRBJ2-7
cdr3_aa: CASSPRIAGPYEQHF
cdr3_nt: TGTGCCAGCAGCCCGCGAATAGCGGGGCCCTACGAGCAGCACTTC

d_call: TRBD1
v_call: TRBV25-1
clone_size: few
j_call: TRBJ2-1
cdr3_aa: CASSGGQARTREQFF
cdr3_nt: TGTGCCAGCAGTGGGGGACAGGCACGGACTCGTGAGCAGTTCTTC

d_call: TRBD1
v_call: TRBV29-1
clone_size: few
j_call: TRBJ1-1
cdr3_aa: CSVSYRGLTEAFF
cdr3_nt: TGCAGCGTCTCCTACAGGGGCCTCACTGAAGCTTTCTTT